These T cell receptor beta chains were read from a single sample in a study of shared clonotypes between healthy human individuals. The protocol was immunoSEQ multiplex PCR, while the TCRdb copy is restricted to in-frame clones and leaves out a portion. The sample consists of hundreds of thousands of clones, 85% to 95% of them appearing once. Sequencing used naive CD8+ T cells sorted from blood. These receptors were taken from a woman younger than 45 in good health. Each CDR3 is given with its conserved first and last residue. The D gene is left open where the match is weak. Part of the rows lack a size; the others show once, few, many or a class for expanded clones.

V gene	clone size	J gene	D gene	CDR3 DNA	CDR3 protein
TRBV27	NA	TRBJ2-7	TRBD2	TGTGCCAGCAGATGGGGTAGCGGGAGTTCTCGCGAGCAGTACTTC	CASRWGSGSSREQYF
TRBV29-1	NA	TRBJ2-6	NA	TGCAGCGTTCGGGGGCATTCGGGAGGGGCCAACGTCCTGACTTTC	CSVRGHSGGANVLTF
TRBV19	NA	TRBJ1-1	NA	NA	CASTPTGLKLSF
TRBV5-6	NA	TRBJ1-1	TRBD1	TGTGCCAGCAGCGGGACAGGATTGCCCGCGTTT	CASSGTGLPAF
TRBV15	NA	TRBJ1-6	NA	TGTGCCACCAGCAACACAAGGGAGTCAGCGTTTTCACCCCTCCACTTT	CATSNTRESAFSPLHF
TRBV28	NA	TRBJ2-7	NA	TGTGCCAGCAGTTTTAACACTTTGGAGCAGTACTTC	CASSFNTLEQYF
TRBV6-8	NA	TRBJ2-7	NA	TGTGCCAGCAGCCGATCCCTACCAGGGACCGAATCCTACGAGCAGTACTTC	CASSRSLPGTESYEQYF
TRBV11-2	NA	TRBJ2-1	TRBD2	TGTGCCAGCAGCAACAAGCGGGAAAGGAACAATGAGCAGTTCTTC	CASSNKRERNNEQFF
TRBV6-5	NA	TRBJ2-7	TRBD2	TGTGCCAGCAGTTTAGCGGGAGGCGACGAGCAGTACTTC	CASSLAGGDEQYF
TRBV6-8	NA	TRBJ2-7	NA	TGTGCCAGCAGTTACCCGGCCTGGCGGGACTACGAGCAGTACTTC	CASSYPAWRDYEQYF
TRBV6-1	NA	TRBJ2-5	TRBD2	TGTGCCAGCAGTTATAGCGGGAGTGTGGAGACCCAGTACTTC	CASSYSGSVETQYF
TRBV7-8	NA	TRBJ2-7	NA	TGTGCCAGCAGCTCCATGCTGGGGGGAATGGTGTACGAGCAGTACTTC	CASSSMLGGMVYEQYF
TRBV13	NA	TRBJ2-7	TRBD2	TGTGCCAGCAGCGCCCCGCTGGCGGGGGTATACGAGCAGTACTTC	CASSAPLAGVYEQYF
TRBV18	NA	TRBJ1-1	NA	TGTGCCAGCTCACCCCTTTCAGTTCGGATGAACACTGAAGCTTTCTTT	CASSPLSVRMNTEAFF
TRBV5-6	once	TRBJ2-2	TRBD2	TGTGCCAGCAGCTTGGAGCTAGCGGGAGCCCCCGGGGAGCTGTTTTTT	CASSLELAGAPGELFF
TRBV30	NA	TRBJ1-4	NA	TGTGCCTGGATTGGCAGGGGCTCGGGTGAAAAACTGTTTTTT	CAWIGRGSGEKLFF
TRBV9	NA	TRBJ2-7	TRBD2	TGTGCCAGCAGCACCGGGACTAGCACCTACGAGCAGTACTTC	CASSTGTSTYEQYF
TRBV13	NA	TRBJ2-6	NA	TGTGCCAGCAGCTTAGGGAGGGCTGGGGCCAACGTCCTGACTTTC	CASSLGRAGANVLTF
TRBV13	NA	TRBJ2-7	NA	TGTGCCAGCAGCTTAGAAAGCAGGGCCCCCTCCGAGCAGTACTTC	CASSLESRAPSEQYF
TRBV15	NA	TRBJ2-2	TRBD1	TGTGCCACCAGTCCCGGACAGGGATATCTGTTTTTT	CATSPGQGYLFF
TRBV6-4	once	TRBJ2-2	TRBD1	TGTGCCAGCAGGGACAGGTCGAACACCGGGGAGCTGTTTTTT	CASRDRSNTGELFF
TRBV6-5	once	TRBJ2-7	TRBD2	TGTGCCAGCAGTTACCTAGCGGGAGACCACGAGCAGTACTTC	CASSYLAGDHEQYF
TRBV6-5	NA	TRBJ2-3	TRBD2	TGTGCCAGCGGTCAAACTAGCGGGAATACAGATACGCAGTATTTT	CASGQTSGNTDTQYF
TRBV19	NA	TRBJ2-7	NA	TGTGCCAGTAGCGATCAGGAGGAGCAGTACTTC	CASSDQEEQYF
TRBV27	NA	TRBJ2-7	TRBD2	TGTGCCAGCAGTAGCGGACTAGCGGATACCTACGAGCAGTACTTC	CASSSGLADTYEQYF
TRBV27	NA	TRBJ2-1	NA	TGTGCCAGCGCCGACGGTGGCAATGAGCAGTTCTTC	CASADGGNEQFF
TRBV9	NA	TRBJ2-7	TRBD2	TGTGCCAGCAGCGAGGGCGGGGGAAACTACGAGCAGTACTTC	CASSEGGGNYEQYF
TRBV10-2	NA	TRBJ2-7	NA	TGCGCCAGCAGTACGGACACCTACTTCGGGCAGTACTTC	CASSTDTYFGQYF
TRBV29-1	NA	TRBJ1-2	TRBD1	TGCAGCGTTGAAAGACAGGGGGCGGACTATGGCTACACCTTC	CSVERQGADYGYTF
TRBV13	NA	TRBJ2-1	TRBD1	TGTGCCAGCAGCTCGACAGGGAACTACAATGAGCAGTTCTTC	CASSSTGNYNEQFF
TRBV28	NA	TRBJ1-3	NA	TGTGCCAGCAGTACCCCGACAGACTTCTCTGGAAACACCATATATTTT	CASSTPTDFSGNTIYF
TRBV7-9	NA	TRBJ1-1	TRBD1	TGTGCCAGCGAGGGGGCGCAGGCTGAAGCTTTCTTT	CASEGAQAEAFF
TRBV9	NA	TRBJ2-1	NA	TGTGCCAGCAGCGGCACTACAACTGAGCAGTTCTTC	CASSGTTTEQFF
TRBV28	NA	TRBJ1-5	NA	TGTGCCAGCATCAAAGGGAACAGTAGCAATCAGCCCCAGCATTTT	CASIKGNSSNQPQHF
TRBV5-4	NA	TRBJ2-7	TRBD2	TGTGCCAGCAGCCCTGAGCTAGCGGAATACGAGCAGTACTTC	CASSPELAEYEQYF
TRBV6-4	NA	TRBJ2-3	NA	TGTGCCAGCAGTTACAGGTTCGGGGATACGCAGTATTTT	CASSYRFGDTQYF
TRBV28	NA	TRBJ2-1	NA	TGTGCCACCAGACCCTCTGTCCCTGACAATGAGCAGTTCTTC	CATRPSVPDNEQFF